The rows below give T cell receptor beta chains drawn from one sample of a study of human T cells and chemical hapten exposure. Each CDR3 protein is one row after TCRdb ran MiXCR on the RACE reads. Counted here are approximately 370,000 distinct CDR3 sequences, over 5% occurring once; the ten biggest clones make up about 7.7%. The material was whole blood, obtained in connection with sensitization to the hapten diphenylcyclopropenone (DPC). All receptors derive from a woman under 30 with alopecia areata. Some clones in this sample may be carry-over from other donors' samples. CDR3s include the opening cysteine and the closing phenylalanine or tryptophan. Fields, in order: J gene, V gene, clone size, D gene, CDR3 DNA, CDR3 protein. D genes are given only for firm matches. Some rows mark clone size as missing; the rest say once, few, many or name a class of expanded clone.

TRBJ1-6	TRBV25-1	many	TRBD1	TGTGCCAGCAGGGGACAGCTTAATTCACCCCTCCACTTT	CASRGQLNSPLHF
TRBJ1-5	TRBV15	many	NA	TGTGCCACCAGCAGAGAATCCTGGGGCAATCAGCCCCAGCATTTT	CATSRESWGNQPQHF
TRBJ1-1	TRBV7-9	NA	NA	TGTGCCAGCAGCACCATGATGAACACTGAAGCTTTCTTT	CASSTMMNTEAFF
TRBJ2-3	TRBV7-8	many	NA	TGTGCCAGCAGCCCGAATGGAGGAAGAAGCGATACGCAGTATTTT	CASSPNGGRSDTQYF
TRBJ2-5	TRBV7-6	NA	NA	TGTGCCAGCAGGGGGACACTGAGGGGCGAGAGGGAGACCCAGTACTTC	CASRGTLRGERETQYF
TRBJ1-2	TRBV27	NA	NA	TGTGCCAGCAGTTTTAAGGGAAATCCTACTAACTATGGCTACACCTTC	CASSFKGNPTNYGYTF
TRBJ1-1	TRBV7-9	NA	TRBD1	TGTGCCAGCAGCTGGGGACAGAGGGCCCCTGAAGCTTTCTTT	CASSWGQRAPEAFF
TRBJ2-6	TRBV6-1	NA	TRBD1	TGTGCCAGCAGTACAGGGGGCGCTGGGGCCAACGTCCTGACTTTC	CASSTGGAGANVLTF
TRBJ1-6	TRBV7-9	few	NA	TGTGCCAGCAGCTTATCATGGGGGGCCGACAACAGATCACCCCTCCACTTT	CASSLSWGADNRSPLHF
TRBJ1-1	TRBV20-1	many	NA	TGCAGTGCTAGCATGCAACAGGAGCTCAACACTGAAGCTTTCTTT	CSASMQQELNTEAFF
TRBJ1-5	TRBV6-6	once	TRBD1	TGTGCCATCCGACAGGGCTGGAGCAATCAGCCCCAGCAATTT	CAIRQGWSNQPQQF
TRBJ2-2	TRBV2	few	NA	TGTGCCAGCAACAGGCTAAACACCGGGGAGCTGTTTTTT	CASNRLNTGELFF
TRBJ2-1	TRBV6-2/TRBV6-3	many	NA	TGTGCCAGCAGTGAGCAGAGCTCCTACAATGAGCAGTTCTTC	CASSEQSSYNEQFF
TRBJ2-3	TRBV6-5	few	TRBD1	TGTGCCAGCACTGTCCCTGGGACAGCGGATACGCAGTATTTT	CASTVPGTADTQYF
TRBJ1-5	TRBV20-1	NA	NA	TGCAGTGCTAGAGGTTTCGGGGCCCGAGGCAATCAGCCCCAGCATTTT	CSARGFGARGNQPQHF
TRBJ2-5	TRBV6-2/TRBV6-3	many	NA	TGTGCCAGCAGGAAGACCCTGAAAGAGACCCAGTACTTC	CASRKTLKETQYF
TRBJ1-2	TRBV6-2/TRBV6-3	few	NA	TGTGCCAGCAGCCGACAGGAGATCTGGTATGGCTACACCTTC	CASSRQEIWYGYTF
TRBJ1-2	TRBV6-5	many	NA	TGTGCCAGCAGCGACAGGAGAAACTATGGCTACACCTTC	CASSDRRNYGYTF
TRBJ1-2	TRBV4-1	NA	NA	TGCGCCAGCAGCCAATACGAGACAGATTATGGCTACACCTTC	CASSQYETDYGYTF
TRBJ2-7	TRBV6-2/TRBV6-3	many	NA	TGTGCCAGCAATGCCGTGACAGGTGCTCCCTCCTACGAGCAGTACTTC	CASNAVTGAPSYEQYF
TRBJ2-3	TRBV6-5	many	NA	TGTGCCAGCAGCCGGGGGGCTACAGATACGCAGTATTTT	CASSRGATDTQYF
TRBJ1-4	TRBV28	NA	NA	TGTGCCAGCAGTCCCCCTTCTTGGGCGAATGAAAAACTGTTTTTT	CASSPPSWANEKLFF
TRBJ2-7	TRBV18	NA	NA	TGTGCCAGCTCACCAGGCGAAGGAACCTACGAGCAGTACTTC	CASSPGEGTYEQYF
TRBJ1-2	TRBV6-6	many	TRBD1	TGTGCCAGCAGTTACTACCGGGACAGGGATGGCTACACCTTC	CASSYYRDRDGYTF
TRBJ2-7	TRBV15	few	NA	TGTGCCACCAGCAGAGGGGTTAGTGGAGGGAACGAGCAGTACTTC	CATSRGVSGGNEQYF
TRBJ2-1	TRBV6-5	few	TRBD2	TGTGCCAGCAGTTACACGGGGGGTGAGCAGTTCTTC	CASSYTGGEQFF
TRBJ2-1	TRBV5-1	many	TRBD2	TGCGCCAGCAGCTTGGAAGGGACTAGCGTAGTTAATGAGCAGTTCTTC	CASSLEGTSVVNEQFF
TRBJ2-1	TRBV7-9	NA	TRBD1	TGTGCCAGCACCTCTACAGGGGGCGTTGAGCAGTTCTTC	CASTSTGGVEQFF
TRBJ2-7	TRBV5-1	many	NA	TGCGCCAGCAGCTCCGAAGATGCCTACGAGCAGTACTTC	CASSSEDAYEQYF
TRBJ1-2	TRBV25-1	NA	NA	TGTGCCAGCAGCGGGACTCTCTCATATGGCTACACCTTC	CASSGTLSYGYTF
TRBJ2-2	TRBV4-3	NA	NA	TGCGCCAGCAGCCAAAAGAATAGGAACACCGGGGAGCTGTTTTTT	CASSQKNRNTGELFF
TRBJ2-1	TRBV10-3	NA	TRBD2	TGTGCCATCAGTGAACCTAGCGGGGGGGGTGTTGAGCAGTTCTTC	CAISEPSGGGVEQFF
TRBJ2-5	TRBV4-2	many	TRBD2	TGTGCCAGCAGCCAAGTAGCGGGGGTAGGTCAAGAGACCCAGTACTTC	CASSQVAGVGQETQYF
TRBJ1-3	TRBV6-5	few	NA	TGTGCCAGCAGTTACTCGGGACCAGGCTCTGGAAACACCATATATTTT	CASSYSGPGSGNTIYF
TRBJ2-3	TRBV5-1	few	NA	TGCGCCAGCAGCTTGTCTTTCGGGGGCTCAGATACGCAGTATTTT	CASSLSFGGSDTQYF
TRBJ1-1	TRBV4-1	few	NA	TGCGCCAGCAGCCAAGATGGGGGGGGAATCGAAGCTTTCTTT	CASSQDGGGIEAFF
TRBJ1-2	TRBV21-1	few	NA	TGTGCCAGCAGCAAAGGAACAGGGGGGTATGGCTACACCTTC	CASSKGTGGYGYTF
TRBJ1-1	TRBV7-9	many	TRBD1	TGTGCCGGAGGACAGGATGAAGCTTTCTTT	CAGGQDEAFF
TRBJ1-5	TRBV10-3	NA	NA	TGTGCCATCAGTGTGGCAGATCCCAGAAGCAATCAGCCCCAGCATTTT	CAISVADPRSNQPQHF
TRBJ2-7	TRBV4-2	few	NA	TGTGCCAGCAGCCCAAAGCGGGCGTCCCCCGAGCAGTACTTC	CASSPKRASPEQYF
TRBJ1-1	TRBV20-1	NA	TRBD1	TGCAGTGCTGACTTTGGGACAGGGTGGAACACTGAAGCTTTCTTT	CSADFGTGWNTEAFF
TRBJ2-7	TRBV6-2/TRBV6-3	many	TRBD1	TGTGCCAGCAGTCGAGGGGACAGCTACGAGCAGTACTTC	CASSRGDSYEQYF
TRBJ1-1	TRBV7-2	few	NA	TGTGCCAGCAGCCCTCAACCCGGCAGGGTCGGTACTGAAGCTTTCTTT	CASSPQPGRVGTEAFF
TRBJ1-2	TRBV5-6	many	NA	TGTGCCAGCAGCCAGACCTTCAAGGGGCGCGGCTACACCTTC	CASSQTFKGRGYTF
TRBJ2-1	TRBV5-6	few	TRBD2	TGTGCCAGCAGCTTGGGGCCATTGGTGGGGAGGGGTCCTGAGCAGTTCTTC	CASSLGPLVGRGPEQFF
TRBJ1-2	TRBV9	NA	NA	TGTGCCAGCAGCGTAGGAGTGGCCTTACGGGGCTACACCTTC	CASSVGVALRGYTF
TRBJ1-3	TRBV7-2	few	NA	TGTGCCAGCAGCTTAGGGGCAGGGGCTGGAAACACCATATATTTT	CASSLGAGAGNTIYF
TRBJ2-7	TRBV12-3/TRBV12-4	many	NA	TGTGCCAGCAGTCCCGGCTGGTCCGCCGAGCAGTACTTC	CASSPGWSAEQYF
TRBJ1-2	TRBV5-1	few	NA	TGCGCCAGCAGCTTGACAGGGTCCGGGGGCTACACCTTC	CASSLTGSGGYTF
TRBJ1-1	TRBV25-1	few	NA	TGTGCCAGCAGTGAATGGGGGGCAGGGACGAACACTGAAGCTTTCTTT	CASSEWGAGTNTEAFF
TRBJ2-7	TRBV28	many	NA	TGTGCCAGCAGTTCCTCCTACGAGCAGTACTTC	CASSSSYEQYF
TRBJ2-3	TRBV29-1	NA	NA	TGCAGCGTTGAAGGCTGGAAAAGCGAAGCTACGCAGTATTTT	CSVEGWKSEATQYF
TRBJ1-5	TRBV6-2/TRBV6-3	many	NA	TGTGCCAGCAGGCGCTCTCGTGATCAGCCCCAGCATTTT	CASRRSRDQPQHF
TRBJ1-1	TRBV10-3	few	TRBD1	TGTGCCATCATGGAGCGACAGGGAAACAGGGCTGAAGCTTTCTTT	CAIMERQGNRAEAFF
TRBJ2-7	TRBV7-9	many	NA	TGTGCCAGCAGTCCCTCCTACGAGCAGTACTTC	CASSPSYEQYF